This T cell receptor beta chain was recorded in a study of regulatory T cells in long-lasting Graves disease. Indicated time point: persistent/refractory GD, antithyroid drugs over 5 years with positive TRAb. Extracted RNA from PBMCs served as the source of the TCR library. Sequencing libraries for TCR beta were prepared with iRepertoire HTBI primers and Arm-PCR of CDR3 regions. TCRdb itself ran the multiplex PCR reads through MiXCR, one entry per CDR3 protein. Of hundreds of thousands of distinct CDR3 sequences detected, around 20% appear once; the ten largest clones hold 25% to 35%. The CDR3 is made up of 12 amino acids. Germline-derived CDR1 and CDR2 are MNHEY and SVGEGT. Trimming pared 5 bases from V and 6 bases from J, leaving 11 bases between. General study results and limits: Newly diagnosed disease favored TRBV20-1 and TRBJ2-1 over persistent disease.

The table lists this clonotype with many counts. Its antigen remains unknown. This sequence joins TRBV6-2 or TRBV6-3 and TRBJ2-7; tentative D call: TRBD2 (5 bases). The sequenced sample was peripheral blood mononuclear cells (PBMCs), obtained when the disease was refractory, from a patient treated with antithyroid drugs. The source of this sequence is a female donor with Graves disease. DNA for the CDR3: TGTGCCAGCAGTGTCGGACGGGGCGAGCAGTACTTC. Protein: CASSVGRGEQYF.